The sequence of this T cell receptor (beta chain) was determined in a study of T cell repertoires in cytomegalovirus infection (dated by TCRdb to the late 2010s). Regarding the complete study: Because public TCR beta signatures pointed to carriage of CMV infection together with the matching HLA type, the HLA type of each donor mattered for the analysis.

This clonotype was detected many times. No antigen is known for it. No much larger clonotype is one base removed from it; base qualities were not supplied. From a lookup of the germline V gene, CDR1 and CDR2 are MGHRA and YSYEKL. The CDR3 runs 15 residues from the cysteine to the phenylalanine. Left in the record is the CDR3 DNA by itself, 45 bases read in frame from the first base. Ends trimmed: V by 4 bases, J by 3 bases; bases unmatched to a gene: 5. What the study reported, not specific to this receptor: The ex vivo response was dominated by HLA-C-restricted CMV-specific TCR beta clonotypes, which also provided the single most frequent clonotype in two of eight donors. In both this cohort and an independent roughly 350-donor cohort, the cumulative frequency of public TCR beta family members distinguished carriers of CMV infection plus the relevant HLA type.

This sample was sequenced with an Illumina HiSeq 1500. Starting from the raw public reads, TCRdb applied fastp trimming at Q25, assembled clones with MiXCR and retained in-frame beta chains. Entries that share a CDR3 protein sequence are merged under the most common genes and DNA. The sample table shows 270,000 or so distinct CDR3 sequences, and about 18% are seen once. The ten top clones hold about half of the sample. This TCR was sampled from a human donor in good health (CMV status not recorded). Some clones in this sample may be carry-over from other donors' samples. Material: CD8+ T cells from PBMCs. The chain employs TRBV4-1 and TRBJ2-3; TRBD2 lines up with 9 middle nucleotides. In nucleotide form, the sequence is TGCGCCAGCAGCCTAGGAACTAGCGGGACAGATACGCAGTATTTT. This codes for CASSLGTSGTDTQYF.